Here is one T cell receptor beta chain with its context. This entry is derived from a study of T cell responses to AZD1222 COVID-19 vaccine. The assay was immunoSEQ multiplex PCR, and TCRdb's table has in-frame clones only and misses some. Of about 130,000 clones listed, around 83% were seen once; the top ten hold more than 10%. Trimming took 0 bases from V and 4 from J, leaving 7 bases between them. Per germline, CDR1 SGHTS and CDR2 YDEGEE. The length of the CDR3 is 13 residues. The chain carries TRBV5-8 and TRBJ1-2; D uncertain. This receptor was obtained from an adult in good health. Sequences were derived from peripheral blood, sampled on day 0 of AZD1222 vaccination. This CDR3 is CASSLAGGYGYTF. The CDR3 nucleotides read TGTGCCAGCAGCTTGGCCGGCGGCTATGGCTACACCTTC.